This T cell receptor (beta chain) was recovered during a study of cytomegalovirus exposure and HLA in healthy donors. On this clone: Other DNA sequences within the sample encode an identical CDR3.

The germline gives CDR1 SEHNR, CDR2 FQNEAQ (reference sequence). The CDR3 has 15 residues. V was clipped by 0 bases and J by 2 bases; unmatched bases: 2. With 60 Vbeta and 13 Jbeta primers, the PCR was carried out. Clones were sequenced by immunoSEQ multiplex PCR, and TCRdb holds only the in-frame ones, with some missing. The profile shows about 82,000 clones, approximately 74% of them singletons. The sequenced material came from PBMCs. This TCR was recovered from a woman aged 45-59 years in good health and CMV-seropositive. The genes are TRBV7-9 and TRBJ1-1, with 8 nucleotides matching TRBD1. The CDR3 DNA reads TGTGCCAGCAGCTTAGCGGGGACAGGAAACACTGAAGCTTTCTTT. Residues: CASSLAGTGNTEAFF.